This section outlines one TCR beta chain sequence together with its context. Trimming at V came to 3 bases and at J to 3 bases, leaving 2 bases not matched to a gene. The CDR3 totals 13 residues. From germline, CDR1 is MGHRA and CDR2 YSYEKL. The source of the sample is a study of blood T cell repertoires in COVID-19. On the study more broadly: Acute-phase and convalescent COVID-19 samples originated in the United States, Italy and Spain. PBMCs, B-cell-depleted T cells, or T cells were the source of the cDNA or gDNA that made up the material.

Per the study methods: Estimated nucleated cell counts came from reference gene primer amplification. The assay was immunoSEQ multiplex PCR, and TCRdb's table has in-frame clones only and misses some. The V and J calls and clone size were taken over from that table, and D and trimming were inferred from the DNA. The profile shows fewer than 200,000 clones, approximately 88% of them singletons. The sample was peripheral blood. The V and J genes are TRBV4-1 and TRBJ2-7; 7 nucleotides line up with TRBD1. This TCR was sampled from a woman over 75 with active or convalescent COVID-19. Here the CDR3 DNA reads TGCGCCAGCAGCCACGGGACAGACTACGAGCAGTACTTC. Protein sequence: CASSHGTDYEQYF.